Below are 5 T cell receptor beta chains sequenced from a single sample in a study of blood T cell repertoires in COVID-19 (TCRdb year 2020). Library preparation was by the immunoSEQ multiplex PCR assay. The table comes from immuneACCESS by way of TCRdb, which keeps in-frame sequences with V and J called. Part of the clones is missing from these tables; in studies checked, under half for an unresolved V gene and the rest for unknown reasons. Here the sample has around 150,000 clones; roughly 88% occur a single time. The top ten clones comprise about 5.2% of the sample. The sample comprised PBMCs or T cells enriched from blood (not recorded which). The receptors originated from a man in his 70s who had been exposed to COVID-19.

The chain is built from TRBV19 and TRBJ2-7; possible D gene TRBD1, 7 bases. The CDR3 contains 16 residues. CDR1 and CDR2 (germline): LNHDA, SQIVND (reference sequence). V dropped 5 bases and J dropped 6 bases, with 23 bases sitting between them. CDR3 residues: CASSVSLGGGKGEQYF. The CDR3 DNA follows: TGTGCCAGTAGTGTGTCGCTAGGAGGGGGCAAAGGCGAGCAGTACTTC.

This chain uses TRBV27 with TRBJ1-1; maybe TRBD1 (6 bases). The CDR3 length is 13 residues. Germline lookup yields CDR1 MNHEY and CDR2 SMNVEV (reference sequence). V shed 10 bases and J shed 5 bases, with 17 bases lying between them. Written as DNA, the CDR3 is TGTGCCACCGCGAGGAGTACAGGGACTGAAGCTTTCTTT. The encoded protein is CATARSTGTEAFF.

J is TRBJ2-7 and V is TRBV27; 10 positions match TRBD2. Losses at the gene ends were 4 bases for V and 2 bases for J; bases not matched to a gene: 2. The CDR3 has 14 amino acids. Germline CDR1 is MNHEY and CDR2 is SMNVEV (reference sequence). The CDR3 DNA follows: TGTGCCAGCAGTTCTAGCGGGAGTGCCTACGAGCAGTACTTC. This encodes CASSSSGSAYEQYF.

The chain employs TRBV9 and TRBJ1-6, with D perhaps matching TRBD1 (6 bases). Trimming removed 0 bases from V and 0 bases from J, with 10 bases in between. The CDR3 contains 17 residues. Germline assignment: CDR1 SGDLS and CDR2 YYNGEE. This CDR3 is CASSVEYRASYNSPLHF. The CDR3 DNA is TGTGCCAGCAGCGTAGAATACAGGGCCTCCTATAATTCACCCCTCCACTTT.

The sample holds one count of this clone. V and J are TRBV5-6 and TRBJ1-2; D uncertain. V lost 1 base and J 8 bases, leaving 12 bases between the germline ends. CDR1 is SGHDT and CDR2 is YYEEEE in the germline V gene. The CDR3 runs 13 residues. Written as DNA, the CDR3 is TGTGCCAGCAGCTTGTATGAGGCGGGAGGCTACACCTTC. Its protein product is CASSLYEAGGYTF.